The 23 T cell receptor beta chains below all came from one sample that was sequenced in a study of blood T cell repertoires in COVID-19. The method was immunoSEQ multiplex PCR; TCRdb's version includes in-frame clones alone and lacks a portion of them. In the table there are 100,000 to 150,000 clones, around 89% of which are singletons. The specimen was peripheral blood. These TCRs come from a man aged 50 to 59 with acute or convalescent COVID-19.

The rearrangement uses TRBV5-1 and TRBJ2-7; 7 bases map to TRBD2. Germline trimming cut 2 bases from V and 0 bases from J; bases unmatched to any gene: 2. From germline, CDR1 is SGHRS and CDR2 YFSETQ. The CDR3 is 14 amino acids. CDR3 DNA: TGCGCCAGCAGCTTAACTAGCGTCTCCTACGAGCAGTACTTC. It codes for CASSLTSVSYEQYF.

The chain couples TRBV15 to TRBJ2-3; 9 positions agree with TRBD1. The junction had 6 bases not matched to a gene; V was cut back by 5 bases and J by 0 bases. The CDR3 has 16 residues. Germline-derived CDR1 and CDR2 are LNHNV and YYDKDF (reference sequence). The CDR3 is CATSPRDRASTDTQYF. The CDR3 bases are TGTGCCACCAGCCCACGGGACAGGGCTAGCACAGATACGCAGTATTTT. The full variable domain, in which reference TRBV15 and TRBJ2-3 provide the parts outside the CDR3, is DAMVIQNPRYQVTQFGKPVTLSCSQTLNHNVMYWYQQKSSQAPKLLFHYYDKDFNNEADTPDNFQSRRPNTSFCFLDIRSPGLGDTAMYLCATSPRDRASTDTQYFGPGTRLTVL.

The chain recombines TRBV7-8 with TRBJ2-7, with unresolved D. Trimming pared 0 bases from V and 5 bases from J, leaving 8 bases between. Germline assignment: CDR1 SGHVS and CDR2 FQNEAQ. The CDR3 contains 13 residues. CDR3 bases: TGTGCCAGCAGCTTAGCTCGAGTCCACGAGCAGTACTTC. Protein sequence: CASSLARVHEQYF.

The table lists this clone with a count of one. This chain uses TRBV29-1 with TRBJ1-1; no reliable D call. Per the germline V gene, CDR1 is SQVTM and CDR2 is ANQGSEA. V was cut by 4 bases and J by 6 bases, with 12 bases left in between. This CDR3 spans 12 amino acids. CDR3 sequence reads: CSVVEGFAEAFF. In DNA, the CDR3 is TGCAGCGTTGTTGAGGGATTCGCTGAAGCTTTCTTT.

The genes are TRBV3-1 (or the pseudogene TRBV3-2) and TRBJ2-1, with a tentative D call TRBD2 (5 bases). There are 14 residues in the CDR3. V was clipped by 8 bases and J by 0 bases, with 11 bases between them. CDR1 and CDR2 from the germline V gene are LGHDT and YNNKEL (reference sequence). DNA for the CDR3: TGTGCCAGCGCAGCGGATTACTCCTACAATGAGCAGTTCTTC. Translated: CASAADYSYNEQFF.

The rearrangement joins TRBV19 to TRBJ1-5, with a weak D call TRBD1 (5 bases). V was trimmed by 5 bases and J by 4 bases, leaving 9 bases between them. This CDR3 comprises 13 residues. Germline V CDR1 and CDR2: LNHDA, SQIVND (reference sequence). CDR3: CASSDSRNQPQHF. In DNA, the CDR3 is TGTGCCAGTAGTGACAGCCGAAATCAGCCCCAGCATTTT.

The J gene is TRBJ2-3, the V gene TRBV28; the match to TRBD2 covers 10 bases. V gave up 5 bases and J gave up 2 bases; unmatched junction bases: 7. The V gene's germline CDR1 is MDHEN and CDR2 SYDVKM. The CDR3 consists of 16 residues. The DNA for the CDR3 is TGTGCCAGCAGTATGATAGCGGGAGGCGTCACAGATACGCAGTATTTT. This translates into CASSMIAGGVTDTQYF.

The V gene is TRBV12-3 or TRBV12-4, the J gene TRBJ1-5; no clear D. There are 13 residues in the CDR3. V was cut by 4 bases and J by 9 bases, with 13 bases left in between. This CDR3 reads CASSYRQDSPQHF. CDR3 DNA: TGTGCCAGCAGTTACCGCCAGGACTCGCCCCAGCATTTT.

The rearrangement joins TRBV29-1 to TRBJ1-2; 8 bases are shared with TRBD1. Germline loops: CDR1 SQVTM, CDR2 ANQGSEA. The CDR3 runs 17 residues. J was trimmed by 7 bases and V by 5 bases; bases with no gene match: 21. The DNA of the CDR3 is TGCAGCGTTCGACCATACTTAACCCAGGGGGCGAAAGCTGGCTACACCTTC. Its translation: CSVRPYLTQGAKAGYTF.

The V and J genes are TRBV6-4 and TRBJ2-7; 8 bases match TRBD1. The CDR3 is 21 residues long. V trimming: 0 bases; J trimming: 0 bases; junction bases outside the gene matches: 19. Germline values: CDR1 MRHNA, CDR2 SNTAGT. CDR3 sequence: CASSDSRVDRAVRPNSYEQYF. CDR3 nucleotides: TGTGCCAGCAGTGACTCGAGGGTGGACAGGGCCGTCCGACCCAACTCCTACGAGCAGTACTTC.

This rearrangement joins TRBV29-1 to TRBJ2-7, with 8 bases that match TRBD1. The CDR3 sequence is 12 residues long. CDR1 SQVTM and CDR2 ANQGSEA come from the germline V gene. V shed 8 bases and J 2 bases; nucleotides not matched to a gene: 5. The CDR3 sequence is CSFSDRAYEQYF. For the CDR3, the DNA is TGCAGCTTTTCGGACAGGGCCTACGAGCAGTACTTC.

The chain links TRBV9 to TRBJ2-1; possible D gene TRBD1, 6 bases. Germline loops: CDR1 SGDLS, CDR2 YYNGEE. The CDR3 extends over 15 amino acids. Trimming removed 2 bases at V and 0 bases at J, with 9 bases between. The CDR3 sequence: CASSVRDTSYNEQFF. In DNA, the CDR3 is TGTGCCAGCAGCGTCCGGGACACCTCCTACAATGAGCAGTTCTTC.

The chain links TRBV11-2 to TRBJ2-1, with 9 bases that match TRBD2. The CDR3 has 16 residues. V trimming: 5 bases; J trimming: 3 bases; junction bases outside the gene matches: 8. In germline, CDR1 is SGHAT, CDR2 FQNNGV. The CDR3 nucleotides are TGTGCCAGCAGCCCCGTAGCGGGAGTCTTCTACAATGAGCAGTTCTTC. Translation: CASSPVAGVFYNEQFF.

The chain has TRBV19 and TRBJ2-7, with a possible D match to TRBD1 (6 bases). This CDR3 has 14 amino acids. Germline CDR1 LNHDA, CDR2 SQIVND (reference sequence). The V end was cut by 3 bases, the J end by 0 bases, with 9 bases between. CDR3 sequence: CASSIGQSSYEQYF. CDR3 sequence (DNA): TGTGCCAGTAGTATCGGACAGAGCTCCTACGAGCAGTACTTC.

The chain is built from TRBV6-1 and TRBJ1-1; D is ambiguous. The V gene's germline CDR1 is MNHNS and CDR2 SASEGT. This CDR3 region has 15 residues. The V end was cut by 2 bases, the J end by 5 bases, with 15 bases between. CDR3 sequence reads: CASSESWERGTEAFF. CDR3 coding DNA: TGTGCCAGCAGTGAATCTTGGGAAAGAGGGACTGAAGCTTTCTTT.

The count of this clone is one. CDR3 in amino acids: CASRGEEKLFF. The CDR3 nucleotides are TGTGCCAGCAGGGGAGAGGAAAAACTGTTTTTT. The chain links TRBV28 to TRBJ1-4; D not certain. Germline V gene lookup returns CDR1 MDHEN and CDR2 SYDVKM. There are 11 residues in the CDR3. Trimming cost V 6 bases and J 8 bases, with 7 bases left between them.

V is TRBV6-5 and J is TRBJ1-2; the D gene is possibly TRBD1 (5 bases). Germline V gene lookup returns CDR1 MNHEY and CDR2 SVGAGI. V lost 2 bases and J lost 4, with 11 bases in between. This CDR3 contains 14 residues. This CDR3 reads CASSYQGLGYGYTF. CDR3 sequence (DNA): TGTGCCAGCAGTTACCAGGGTTTGGGCTATGGCTACACCTTC.

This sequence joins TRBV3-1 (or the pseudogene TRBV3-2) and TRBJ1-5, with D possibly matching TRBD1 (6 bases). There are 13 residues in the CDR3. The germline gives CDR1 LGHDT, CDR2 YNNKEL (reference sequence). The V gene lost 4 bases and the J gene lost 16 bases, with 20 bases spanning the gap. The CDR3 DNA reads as TGTGCCAGCAGCCGCGAAGGGGGGGGCCTCCTACATTTT. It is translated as CASSREGGGLLHF.

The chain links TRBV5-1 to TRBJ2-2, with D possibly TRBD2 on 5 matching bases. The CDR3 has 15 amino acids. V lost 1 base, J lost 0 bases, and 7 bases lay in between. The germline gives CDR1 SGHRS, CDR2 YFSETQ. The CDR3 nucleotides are TGCGCCAGCAGCTTGTCAGCGGCGAACACCGGGGAGCTGTTTTTT. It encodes CASSLSAANTGELFF.

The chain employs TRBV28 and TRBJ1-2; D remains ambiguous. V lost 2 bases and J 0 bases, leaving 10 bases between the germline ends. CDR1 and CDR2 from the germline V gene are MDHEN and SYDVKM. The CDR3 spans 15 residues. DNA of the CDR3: TGTGCCAGCAGTTTACGGTTGACTTCTAACTATGGCTACACCTTC. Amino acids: CASSLRLTSNYGYTF.

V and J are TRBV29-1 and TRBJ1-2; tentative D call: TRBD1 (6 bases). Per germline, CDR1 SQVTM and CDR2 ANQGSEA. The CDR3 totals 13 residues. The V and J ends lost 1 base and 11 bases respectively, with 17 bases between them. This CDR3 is CSVEGSGGQEYTF. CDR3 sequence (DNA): TGCAGCGTTGAAGGATCCGGGGGGCAAGAGTACACCTTC. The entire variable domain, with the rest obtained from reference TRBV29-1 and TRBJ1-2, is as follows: SAVISQKPSRDICQRGTSLTIQCQVDSQVTMMFWYRQQPGQSLTLIATANQGSEATYESGFVIDKFPISRPNLTFSTLTVSNMSPEDSSIYLCSVEGSGGQEYTFGSGTRLTVV.

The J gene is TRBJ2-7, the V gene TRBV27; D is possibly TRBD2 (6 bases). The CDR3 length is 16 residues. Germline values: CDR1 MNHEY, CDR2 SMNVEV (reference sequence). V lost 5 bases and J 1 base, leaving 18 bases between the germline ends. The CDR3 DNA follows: TGTGCCAGCAGTCGTGATTTGCGGGGCAGTTCCTACGAGCAGTACTTC. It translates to CASSRDLRGSSYEQYF.

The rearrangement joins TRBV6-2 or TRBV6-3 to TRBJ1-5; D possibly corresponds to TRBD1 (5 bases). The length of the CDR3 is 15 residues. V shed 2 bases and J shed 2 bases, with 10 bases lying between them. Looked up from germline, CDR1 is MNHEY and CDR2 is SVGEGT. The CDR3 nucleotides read TGTGCCAGCAGTTACGTTACAGGTCGCAATCAGCCCCAGCATTTT. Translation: CASSYVTGRNQPQHF.